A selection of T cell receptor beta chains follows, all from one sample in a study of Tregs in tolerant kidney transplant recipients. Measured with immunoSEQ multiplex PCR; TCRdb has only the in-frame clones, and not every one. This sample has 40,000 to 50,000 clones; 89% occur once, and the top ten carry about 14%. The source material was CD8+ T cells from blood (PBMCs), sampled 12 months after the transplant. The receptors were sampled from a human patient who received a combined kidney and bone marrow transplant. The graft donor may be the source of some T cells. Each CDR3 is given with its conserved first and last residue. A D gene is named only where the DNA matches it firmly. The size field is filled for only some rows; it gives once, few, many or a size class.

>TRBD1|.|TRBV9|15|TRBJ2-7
TGTGCCAGCAGCGTGGAGGGACAGGGGGGGGTCGAGCAGTACTTC
CASSVEGQGGVEQYF
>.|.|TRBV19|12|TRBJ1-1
TGTGCCAGTAGTAAACAGAGAACTGAAGCTTTCTTT
CASSKQRTEAFF
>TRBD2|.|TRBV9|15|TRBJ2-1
TGTGCCAGCAGTCCCGGGACTAGCGGGGCGCGAGAGCAGTTCTTC
CASSPGTSGAREQFF
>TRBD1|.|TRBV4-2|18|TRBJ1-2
TGTGCCAGCAGCCAACACGCATTTGATTCCGGGACAGATAATGGCTACACCTTC
CASSQHAFDSGTDNGYTF
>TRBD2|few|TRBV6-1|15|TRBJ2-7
TGTGCCAGCAGTGAAGACGCGGGAGGGCCCTACGAGCAGTACTTC
CASSEDAGGPYEQYF
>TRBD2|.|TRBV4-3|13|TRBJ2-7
TGCGCCAGCAGCCAAGTGGGAGGGCAGGAGCAGTACTTC
CASSQVGGQEQYF
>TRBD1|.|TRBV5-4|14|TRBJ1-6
TGTGCCAGCAGTTCGACAGGGGCAAATTCCCCCCTCCACTTT
CASSSTGANSPLHF
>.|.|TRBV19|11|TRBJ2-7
TGTGCCAGTAGCCCCGGGGGCGAGCAGTACTTC
CASSPGGEQYF
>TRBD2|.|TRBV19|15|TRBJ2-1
TGTGCCAGTAGTATAACTAGCGGGTACTACAATGAGCAGTTCTTC
CASSITSGYYNEQFF
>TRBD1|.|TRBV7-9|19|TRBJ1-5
TGTGCCAGCAGCGATACACGGTCAGGGGGAGATTATAGCAATCAGCCCCAGCATTTT
CASSDTRSGGDYSNQPQHF
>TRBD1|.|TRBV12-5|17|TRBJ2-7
TGTGCTAGTGGTTTCCGACAGGGGGCGCCCCCAAACTACGAGCAGTACTTC
CASGFRQGAPPNYEQYF
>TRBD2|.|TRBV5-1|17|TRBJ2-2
TGCGCCAGCAGCTTGGGCAATCCGCGGGAGGTCACCGGGGAGCTGTTTTTT
CASSLGNPREVTGELFF
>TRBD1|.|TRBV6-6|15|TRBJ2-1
TGTGCCAGCAGTTACCAGGGGGCGAAGCACAATGAGCAGTTCTTC
CASSYQGAKHNEQFF
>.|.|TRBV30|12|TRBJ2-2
TGTGCCTGGAACGGGGGCACCGGGGAGCTGTTTTTT
CAWNGGTGELFF